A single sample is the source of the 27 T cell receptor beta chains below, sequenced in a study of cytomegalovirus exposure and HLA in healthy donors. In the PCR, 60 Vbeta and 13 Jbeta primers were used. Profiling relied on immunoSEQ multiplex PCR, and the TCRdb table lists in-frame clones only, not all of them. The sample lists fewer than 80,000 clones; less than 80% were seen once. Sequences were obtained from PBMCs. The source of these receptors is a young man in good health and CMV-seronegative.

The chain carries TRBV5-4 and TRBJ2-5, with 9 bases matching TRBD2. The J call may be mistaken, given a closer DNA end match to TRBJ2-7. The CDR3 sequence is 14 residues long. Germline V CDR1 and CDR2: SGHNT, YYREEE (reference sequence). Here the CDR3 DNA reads TGTGCCAGCAGTCGCCCCGGGACTAGCACCGAGCAGTACTTC. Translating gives CASSRPGTSTEQYF.

Here the CDR3 reads CASSDPGQGLKSRAFF. The CDR3 nucleotides are TGTGCCAGCAGTGACCCTGGTCAGGGGCTCAAGTCAAGGGCTTTCTTT. The rearrangement links TRBV25-1 to TRBJ1-1; D possibly corresponds to TRBD1 (6 bases). Germline V gene data show CDR1 as MGHDK and CDR2 as SYGVNS. V lost 3 bases and J 11 bases, leaving 25 bases between the germline ends. The CDR3 totals 16 residues.

CDR3 nucleotides: TGTGCCAGTAGTAGTCACGGACTAGCGGGACCTCAAGAGACCCAGTACTTC. Translating gives CASSSHGLAGPQETQYF. V and J are TRBV19 and TRBJ2-5; 12 bases align to TRBD2. Per the germline V gene, CDR1 is LNHDA and CDR2 is SQIVND (reference sequence). The CDR3 has 17 amino acids. Trimming cost V 4 bases and J 2 bases; bases outside gene matches: 8.

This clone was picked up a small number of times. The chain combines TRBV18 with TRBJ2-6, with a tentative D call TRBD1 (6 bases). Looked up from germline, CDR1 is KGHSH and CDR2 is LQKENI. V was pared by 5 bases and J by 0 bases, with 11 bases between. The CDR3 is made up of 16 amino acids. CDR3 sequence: CASSVGQLSGANVLTF. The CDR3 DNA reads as TGTGCCAGCTCAGTCGGACAGCTCTCTGGGGCCAACGTCCTGACTTTC.

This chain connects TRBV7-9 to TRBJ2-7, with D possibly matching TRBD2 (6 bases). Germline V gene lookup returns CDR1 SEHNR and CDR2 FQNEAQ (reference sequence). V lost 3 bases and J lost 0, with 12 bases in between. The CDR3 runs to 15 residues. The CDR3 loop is CASSFAGSYSYEQYF. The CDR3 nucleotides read TGTGCCAGCAGCTTCGCGGGGTCCTACTCCTACGAGCAGTACTTC.

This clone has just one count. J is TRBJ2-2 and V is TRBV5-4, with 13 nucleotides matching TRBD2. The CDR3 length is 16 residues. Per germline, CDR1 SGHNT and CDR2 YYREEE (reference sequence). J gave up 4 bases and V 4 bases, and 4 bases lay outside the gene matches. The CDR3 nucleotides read TGTGCCAGCAGCCCGACTAGCGGGAGGACCACCGGGGAGCTGTTTTTT. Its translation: CASSPTSGRTTGELFF.

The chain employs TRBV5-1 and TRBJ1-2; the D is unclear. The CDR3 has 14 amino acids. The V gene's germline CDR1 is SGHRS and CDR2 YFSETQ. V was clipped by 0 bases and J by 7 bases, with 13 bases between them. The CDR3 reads CASSLEPPESGYTF. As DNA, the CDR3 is TGCGCCAGCAGCTTGGAACCCCCGGAGTCTGGCTACACCTTC.

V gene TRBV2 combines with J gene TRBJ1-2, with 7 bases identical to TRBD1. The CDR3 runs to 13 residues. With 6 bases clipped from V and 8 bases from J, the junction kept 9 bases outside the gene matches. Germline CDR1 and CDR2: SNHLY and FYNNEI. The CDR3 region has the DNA TGTGCCAGCAGCCCCGCCAGGACAGGAGGCTACACCTTC. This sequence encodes CASSPARTGGYTF.

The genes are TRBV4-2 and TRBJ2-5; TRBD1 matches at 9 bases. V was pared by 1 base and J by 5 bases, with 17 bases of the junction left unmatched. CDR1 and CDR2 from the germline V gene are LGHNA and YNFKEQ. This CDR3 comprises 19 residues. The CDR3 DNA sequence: TGTGCCAGCAGCCAAGGACTGCAATTCGGGACAGGGACGATGGAGACCCAGTACTTC. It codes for CASSQGLQFGTGTMETQYF.

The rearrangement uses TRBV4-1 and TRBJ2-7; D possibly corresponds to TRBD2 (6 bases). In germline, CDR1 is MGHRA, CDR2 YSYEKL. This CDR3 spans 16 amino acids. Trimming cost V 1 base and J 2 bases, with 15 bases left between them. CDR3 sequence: CASSQVFAGRAYEQYF. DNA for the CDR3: TGCGCCAGCAGCCAAGTATTTGCGGGACGGGCCTACGAGCAGTACTTC.

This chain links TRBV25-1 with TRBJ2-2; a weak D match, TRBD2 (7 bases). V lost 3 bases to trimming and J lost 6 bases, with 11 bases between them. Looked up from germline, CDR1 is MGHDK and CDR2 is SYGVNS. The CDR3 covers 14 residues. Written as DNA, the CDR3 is TGTGCCAGCAGTGACGGGGGGCGAGCCGGGGAGCTGTTTTTT. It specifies CASSDGGRAGELFF.

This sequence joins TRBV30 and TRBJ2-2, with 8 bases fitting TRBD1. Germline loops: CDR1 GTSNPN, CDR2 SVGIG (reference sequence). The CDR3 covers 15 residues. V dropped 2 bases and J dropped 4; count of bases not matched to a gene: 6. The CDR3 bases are TGTGCCTGGAGTCCCCCGGACAGGGCCACCGGGGAGCTGTTTTTT. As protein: CAWSPPDRATGELFF.

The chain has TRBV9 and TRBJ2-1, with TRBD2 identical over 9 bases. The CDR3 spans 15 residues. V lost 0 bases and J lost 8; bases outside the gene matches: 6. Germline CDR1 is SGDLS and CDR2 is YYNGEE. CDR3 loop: CASSVVGTSLDEQFF. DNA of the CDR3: TGTGCCAGCAGCGTAGTTGGGACTAGCCTCGATGAGCAGTTCTTC.

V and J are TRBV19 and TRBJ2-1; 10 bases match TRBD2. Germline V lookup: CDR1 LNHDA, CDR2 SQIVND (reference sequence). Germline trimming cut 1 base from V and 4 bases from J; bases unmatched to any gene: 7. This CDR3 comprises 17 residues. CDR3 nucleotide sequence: TGTGCCAGTAGTATAGTAGCGAGTAGCGGGGGGTACAATGAGCAGTTCTTC. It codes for CASSIVASSGGYNEQFF.

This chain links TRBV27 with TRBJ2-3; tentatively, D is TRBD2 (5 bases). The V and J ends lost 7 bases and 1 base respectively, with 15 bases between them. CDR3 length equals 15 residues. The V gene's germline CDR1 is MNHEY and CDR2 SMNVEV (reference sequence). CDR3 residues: CASNRTPFGTDTQYF. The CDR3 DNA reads TGTGCCAGCAATCGGACTCCCTTTGGCACAGATACGCAGTATTTT.

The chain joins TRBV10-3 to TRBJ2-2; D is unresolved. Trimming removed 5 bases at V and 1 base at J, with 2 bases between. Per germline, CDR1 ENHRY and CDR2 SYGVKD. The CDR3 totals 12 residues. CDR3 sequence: CAISQNTGELFF. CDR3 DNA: TGTGCCATCAGTCAGAACACCGGGGAGCTGTTTTTT.

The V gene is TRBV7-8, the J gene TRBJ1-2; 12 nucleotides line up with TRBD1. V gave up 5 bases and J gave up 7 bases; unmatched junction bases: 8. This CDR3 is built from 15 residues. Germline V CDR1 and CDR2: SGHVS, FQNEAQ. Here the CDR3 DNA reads TGTGCCAGCAGCCTCGGGACAGGGGGCGCGGGTGGCTACACCTTC. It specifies CASSLGTGGAGGYTF.

CDR3 in DNA: TGTGCCAGCAGCTTAATGGGACAGGGTAGTCCCTATGGCTACACCTTC. The encoded protein is CASSLMGQGSPYGYTF. The chain links TRBV7-2 to TRBJ1-2; 9 nucleotides align to TRBD1. Germline CDR1 reads SGHTA; CDR2 reads FQGNSA. The CDR3 has 16 amino acids. The trim removed 2 bases at V and 4 bases at J, leaving 8 bases unmatched.

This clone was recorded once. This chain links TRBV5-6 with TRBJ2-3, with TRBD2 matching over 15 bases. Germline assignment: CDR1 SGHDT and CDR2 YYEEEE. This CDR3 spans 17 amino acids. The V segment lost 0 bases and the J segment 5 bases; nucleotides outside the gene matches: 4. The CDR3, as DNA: TGTGCCAGCAGCTTGGGGACTAGCGGGAGGGCCAGAGATACGCAGTATTTT. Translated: CASSLGTSGRARDTQYF.

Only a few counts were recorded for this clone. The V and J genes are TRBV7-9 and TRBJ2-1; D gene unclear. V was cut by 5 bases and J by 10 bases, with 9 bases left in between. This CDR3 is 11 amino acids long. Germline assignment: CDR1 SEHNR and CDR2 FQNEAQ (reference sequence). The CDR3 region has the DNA TGTGCCAGCAGCCCGAGTTTCGAGCAGTTCTTC. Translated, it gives CASSPSFEQFF.

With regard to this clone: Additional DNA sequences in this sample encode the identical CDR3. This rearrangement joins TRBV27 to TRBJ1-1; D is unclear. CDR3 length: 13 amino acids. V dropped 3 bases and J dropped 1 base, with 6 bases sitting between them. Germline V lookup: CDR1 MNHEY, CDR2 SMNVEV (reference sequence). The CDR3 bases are TGTGCCAGCAGTTTCCGGGAGAACACTGAAGCTTTCTTT. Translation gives CASSFRENTEAFF.

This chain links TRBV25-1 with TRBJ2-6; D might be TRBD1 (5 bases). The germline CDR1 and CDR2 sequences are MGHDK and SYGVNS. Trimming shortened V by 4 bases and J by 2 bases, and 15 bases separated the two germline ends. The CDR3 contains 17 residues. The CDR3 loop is CASSGGSSRAGANVLTF. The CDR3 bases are TGTGCCAGCAGTGGGGGCTCGAGTCGAGCTGGGGCCAACGTCCTGACTTTC.

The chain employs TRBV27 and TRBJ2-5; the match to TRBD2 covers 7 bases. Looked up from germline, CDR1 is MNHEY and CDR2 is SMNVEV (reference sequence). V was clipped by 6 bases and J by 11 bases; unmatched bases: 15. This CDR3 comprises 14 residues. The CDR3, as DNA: TGTGCCAGCAGCCGTGAGGGACTATCGGGGGAGCAGTACTTC. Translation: CASSREGLSGEQYF.

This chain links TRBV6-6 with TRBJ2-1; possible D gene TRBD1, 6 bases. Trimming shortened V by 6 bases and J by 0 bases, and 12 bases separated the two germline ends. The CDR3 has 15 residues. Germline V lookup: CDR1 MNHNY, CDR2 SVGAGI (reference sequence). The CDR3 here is CASSPGVNSYNEQFF. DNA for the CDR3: TGTGCCAGCAGCCCAGGGGTTAACTCCTACAATGAGCAGTTCTTC.

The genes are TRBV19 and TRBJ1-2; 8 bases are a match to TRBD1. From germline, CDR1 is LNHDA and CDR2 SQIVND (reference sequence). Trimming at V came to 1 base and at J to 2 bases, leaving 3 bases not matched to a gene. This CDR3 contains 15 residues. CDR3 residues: CASSIVRTGNYGYTF. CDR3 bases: TGTGCCAGTAGTATAGTCCGGACAGGGAACTATGGCTACACCTTC.

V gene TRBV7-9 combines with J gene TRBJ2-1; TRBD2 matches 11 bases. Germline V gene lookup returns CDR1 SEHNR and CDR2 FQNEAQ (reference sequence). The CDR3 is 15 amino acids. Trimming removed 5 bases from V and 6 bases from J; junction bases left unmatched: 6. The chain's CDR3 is CASSLTSGTGNEQFF. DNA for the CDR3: TGTGCCAGCAGCCTGACTAGCGGGACGGGCAATGAGCAGTTCTTC.

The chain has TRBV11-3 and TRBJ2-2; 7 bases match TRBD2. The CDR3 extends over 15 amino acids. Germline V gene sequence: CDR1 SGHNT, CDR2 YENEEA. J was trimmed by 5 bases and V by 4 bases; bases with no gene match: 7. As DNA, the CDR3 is TGTGCCAGCAGCTCCGCGGGAGTGAGGACCGGGGAGCTGTTTTTT. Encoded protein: CASSSAGVRTGELFF.